This TCR beta chain was found in a study of shared clonotypes between healthy human individuals. CD45RO-negative CD8 cells positively selected for CCR7 made up the naive population, which excluded terminally differentiated effector memory CD45RA+ cells. This clone has just one count. Germline V lookup: CDR1 SEHNR, CDR2 FQNEAQ (reference sequence). This CDR3 has 18 amino acids. Trimming at V came to 5 bases and at J to 1 base, leaving 12 bases not matched to a gene. Measured with immunoSEQ multiplex PCR; TCRdb has only the in-frame clones, and not every one. Of around 1,900,000 clones in the sample, 85% to 95% were seen once.

This chain connects TRBV7-9 to TRBJ2-4; 9 bases map to TRBD1. The receptor's source is a man aged 18 to 35 in good health. Some clones in this sample may be carry-over from other donors' samples. What was sequenced was naive CD8+ T cells from PBMCs. CDR3 nucleotides: TGTGCCAGCAGCCAATTTAAACGGGACAGGGCGGCCAAAAACATTCAGTACTTC. The encoded protein is CASSQFKRDRAAKNIQYF. Full variable domain (missing parts from reference TRBV7-9 and TRBJ2-4): DTGVSQNPRHKITKRGQNVTFRCDPISEHNRLYWYRQTLGQGPEFLTYFQNEAQLEKSRLLSDRFSAERPKGSFSTLEIQRTEQGDSAMYLCASSQFKRDRAAKNIQYFGAGTRLSVL.